One and the same sample provided the 32 T cell receptor beta chains below, sequenced in a study of T cell repertoires in cytomegalovirus infection. No antigen has been assigned to these receptors. A single record per CDR3 protein comes from TCRdb applying MiXCR to the reads. The table has approximately 590,000 distinct CDR3 sequences, 40% seen once. The sequenced sample was cultured PBMCs, obtained from culture after CMV antigen stimulation. Receptors originate from a human donor in good health (CMV status not recorded). Some clones in this sample may be carry-over from other donors' samples.

This clonotype was picked up many times. This chain links TRBV7-2 with TRBJ2-1; TRBD1 matches at 9 bases. This CDR3 spans 18 amino acids. Looked up from germline, CDR1 is SGHTA and CDR2 is FQGNSA. J gave up 0 bases and V 5 bases, and 11 bases lay outside the gene matches. The CDR3 DNA reads as TGTGCCAGCAGCCCCCGTCCCGGGACAGGGAGCTCCTACAATGAGCAGTTCTTC. It codes for CASSPRPGTGSSYNEQFF.

The gene calls are TRBV6-6 and TRBJ2-1, with 8 nucleotides matching TRBD1. This CDR3 has 17 residues. Germline V CDR1 and CDR2: MNHNY, SVGAGI (reference sequence). V was clipped by 5 bases and J by 5 bases; unmatched bases: 14. This CDR3 reads CASSEFPWLGQDNEQFF. CDR3 coding DNA: TGTGCCAGCAGTGAATTCCCTTGGCTGGGACAGGACAATGAGCAGTTCTTC.

This clonotype was picked up a small number of times. The genes are TRBV6-6 and TRBJ2-7; 9 bases are shared with TRBD1. The CDR3 extends over 15 amino acids. Losses at the gene ends were 5 bases for V and 1 base for J; bases not matched to a gene: 6. Per germline, CDR1 MNHNY and CDR2 SVGAGI (reference sequence). The CDR3 loop is CASSLTGTGSYEQYF. CDR3 sequence (DNA): TGTGCCAGCAGTCTCACCGGGACAGGGTCCTACGAGCAGTACTTC.

The chain carries TRBV29-1 and TRBJ2-1; D possibly uses TRBD1 or TRBD2 (7 bases each). CDR3 length: 16 residues. V shed 5 bases and J shed 7 bases, with 24 bases lying between them. Germline V gene data show CDR1 as SQVTM and CDR2 as ANQGSEA. CDR3 amino acids: CSVPKGEGAKVNEQFF. As DNA, the CDR3 is TGCAGCGTTCCAAAGGGGGAGGGGGCGAAAGTGAATGAGCAGTTCTTC.

This clonotype was counted ten times or more. V and J are TRBV7-2 and TRBJ1-4; D call uncertain. The CDR3 consists of 15 residues. Germline CDR1 reads SGHTA; CDR2 reads FQGNSA. V dropped 5 bases and J dropped 8 bases, with 18 bases sitting between them. The CDR3 reads CASSRVRDLGEKLFF. The CDR3 nucleotides are TGTGCCAGCAGCCGGGTTAGAGACCTCGGCGAAAAACTGTTTTTT. The full variable domain, with the rest looked up from reference TRBV7-2 and TRBJ1-4, is GAGVSQSPSNKVTEKGKDVELRCDPISGHTALYWYRQSLGQGLEFLIYFQGNSAPDKSGLPSDRFSAERTGGSVSTLTIQRTQQEDSAVYLCASSRVRDLGEKLFFGSGTQLSVL.

The CDR3 region has the DNA TGTGCCAGTGGACCCGGGACTTGGAAAGAGACCCAGTACTTC. Translated: CASGPGTWKETQYF. The rearrangement uses TRBV6-2 or TRBV6-3 and TRBJ2-5; tentative D call: TRBD2 (6 bases). Germline CDR1 MNHEY, CDR2 SVGEGT. This CDR3 is built from 14 residues. V was shortened by 9 bases and J by 3 bases, with 17 bases between the two germline ends.

The chain links TRBV7-8 to TRBJ2-2, with TRBD2 identical over 8 bases. V was clipped by 1 base and J by 4 bases; unmatched bases: 5. This CDR3 comprises 16 residues. Germline V gene lookup returns CDR1 SGHVS and CDR2 FQNEAQ. The CDR3 here is CASSLELAVFTGELFF. The CDR3 bases are TGTGCCAGCAGCTTAGAACTAGCGGTCTTCACCGGGGAGCTGTTTTTT.

The gene calls are TRBV19 and TRBJ1-2; D remains unclear. Germline-derived CDR1 and CDR2 are LNHDA and SQIVND (reference sequence). The CDR3 extends over 13 amino acids. Deletions cut 6 bases from V and 10 bases from J, with 18 bases between. The chain's CDR3 is CASRDGGRTDYTF. The CDR3 region has the DNA TGTGCCAGTAGGGATGGCGGCAGGACCGACTACACCTTC.

This rearrangement joins TRBV4-2 to TRBJ1-3, with 8 bases lining up with TRBD1. Germline-derived CDR1 and CDR2 are LGHNA and YNFKEQ. This CDR3 is 17 amino acids long. With 0 bases clipped from V and 5 bases from J, the junction kept 9 bases outside the gene matches. CDR3 in amino acids: CASSQEGRDRPRNTIYF. The CDR3 region has the DNA TGTGCCAGCAGCCAAGAAGGAAGGGACAGGCCGAGAAACACCATATATTTT.

This clonotype was found many times. This rearrangement joins TRBV7-2 to TRBJ2-3; 16 bases map to TRBD2. The CDR3 has 16 amino acids. J was trimmed by 7 bases and V by 5 bases; bases with no gene match: 6. From germline, CDR1 is SGHTA and CDR2 FQGNSA. The CDR3 nucleotides are TGTGCCAGCAGCCCGGGACTAGCGGGGGGGCGCTATACGCAGTATTTT. The encoded protein is CASSPGLAGGRYTQYF.

This clonotype appeared many times. The chain joins TRBV5-4 to TRBJ1-3; 11 bases map to TRBD1. CDR3 length equals 15 residues. From germline, CDR1 is SGHNT and CDR2 YYREEE (reference sequence). The V and J ends lost 4 bases and 3 bases, in that order; junction bases with no gene match: 3. The CDR3 nucleotides are TGTGCCAGCAGCCGGGACAGGGGGTTTGGAAACACCATATATTTT. This encodes CASSRDRGFGNTIYF.

In this sample, this clonotype turned up a few times. The chain couples TRBV7-2 to TRBJ1-3; 7 nucleotides agree with TRBD1. V lost 4 bases and J lost 2; bases outside the gene matches: 5. The CDR3 extends over 15 amino acids. Germline V gives CDR1 SGHTA, CDR2 FQGNSA. The CDR3 DNA sequence: TGTGCCAGCAGCTGGGCCGGGACAGCTGGAAACACCATATATTTT. Its protein is CASSWAGTAGNTIYF. Together with reference TRBV7-2 and TRBJ1-3, the CDR3 gives the full variable domain: GAGVSQSPSNKVTEKGKDVELRCDPISGHTALYWYRQSLGQGLEFLIYFQGNSAPDKSGLPSDRFSAERTGGSVSTLTIQRTQQEDSAVYLCASSWAGTAGNTIYFGEGSWLTVV.

This clonotype was seen a handful of times. V and J are TRBV7-8 and TRBJ2-7; 8 bases align to TRBD1. Unmatched junction bases numbered 5, after V lost 4 bases and J lost 0 bases. The germline V gene has CDR1 SGHVS and CDR2 FQNEAQ. The CDR3 is made up of 15 amino acids. In DNA, the CDR3 is TGTGCCAGCAGCTCAAAGACAGGGGCCTCCTACGAGCAGTACTTC. This translates into CASSSKTGASYEQYF.

The chain uses TRBV18 and TRBJ1-2, with TRBD1 as a possible D gene (5 bases). The CDR3 spans 15 residues. Germline V gene lookup returns CDR1 KGHSH and CDR2 LQKENI. Trimming left V 2 bases short and J 1 base short, with 11 bases between. For the CDR3, the DNA is TGTGCCAGCTCACCAAGCGGGGACTATAACTATGGCTACACCTTC. It encodes CASSPSGDYNYGYTF.

The chain uses TRBV6-1 and TRBJ2-1; 16 positions agree with TRBD2. Unmatched junction bases numbered 8, after V lost 6 bases and J lost 9 bases. The length of the CDR3 is 16 residues. Germline assignment: CDR1 MNHNS and CDR2 SASEGT. CDR3 nucleotide sequence: TGTGCCAGCAGCAGTCCGGGACTAGCGGGGGGGAGTGAGCAGTTCTTC. Encoded protein: CASSSPGLAGGSEQFF.

The chain joins TRBV19 to TRBJ1-2; the D gene is possibly TRBD1 (5 bases). The CDR3 spans 14 residues. Germline lookup yields CDR1 LNHDA and CDR2 SQIVND (reference sequence). V gave up 3 bases and J gave up 5 bases, with 13 bases separating them. The CDR3 here is CASSIRRDLYGYTF. The CDR3 DNA is TGTGCCAGTAGTATTCGCCGGGACCTATATGGCTACACCTTC.

The chain employs TRBV7-2 and TRBJ2-1; weak D call: TRBD2 (6 bases). Germline assignment: CDR1 SGHTA and CDR2 FQGNSA. V gave up 5 bases and J gave up 11 bases, with 16 bases separating them. The CDR3 sequence is 13 residues long. The CDR3 DNA reads as TGTGCCAGCAGCACAAGGACTAATCTTAAGCAGTTCTTC. Translating it yields CASSTRTNLKQFF. The variable domain in full, completed from reference TRBV7-2 and TRBJ2-1, reads GAGVSQSPSNKVTEKGKDVELRCDPISGHTALYWYRQSLGQGLEFLIYFQGNSAPDKSGLPSDRFSAERTGGSVSTLTIQRTQQEDSAVYLCASSTRTNLKQFFGPGTRLTVL.

V and J are TRBV5-1 and TRBJ1-1, with D possibly matching TRBD1 (5 bases). The germline CDR1 and CDR2 sequences are SGHRS and YFSETQ. The CDR3 runs to 15 residues. V was cut by 0 bases and J by 0 bases, with 9 bases left in between. CDR3 protein: CASSLAGEMNTEAFF. The CDR3 DNA is TGCGCCAGCAGCTTGGCGGGGGAGATGAACACTGAAGCTTTCTTT.

The chain employs TRBV6-4 and TRBJ2-7, with unresolved D. The CDR3 has 14 amino acids. CDR1 is MRHNA and CDR2 is SNTAGT in the germline V gene. Between the trimmed V and J ends, which lost 9 bases and 6 bases, there was a span of 21 bases. CDR3 sequence (DNA): TGTGCCAGAGGGCTTATACACCTTACTTCCGAGCAGTACTTC. Protein product: CARGLIHLTSEQYF.

The chain is built from TRBV7-2 and TRBJ2-1, with 8 bases identical to TRBD2. The ends lost 3 bases at V and 10 bases at J; junction bases unmatched: 5. Germline CDR1 and CDR2: SGHTA and FQGNSA. The CDR3 is made up of 13 amino acids. CDR3 nucleotides: TGTGCCAGCAGCTTCTACGCGGGAGGAGAGCAGTTCTTC. Residues: CASSFYAGGEQFF.

This clonotype was detected only a few times. The CDR3 loop is CASSQSAGGHQPQHF. CDR3 DNA sequence: TGCGCCAGCAGCCAATCCGCAGGGGGACATCAGCCCCAGCATTTT. The chain combines TRBV4-1 with TRBJ1-5, with TRBD1 identical over 7 bases. CDR3 length: 15 amino acids. The V and J ends lost 2 bases and 5 bases, in that order; junction bases with no gene match: 6. Germline V gene data show CDR1 as MGHRA and CDR2 as YSYEKL.

The rearrangement links TRBV12-3 or TRBV12-4 to TRBJ1-1, with a possible D match to TRBD1 (6 bases). This CDR3 has 15 residues. Deletions cut 4 bases from V and 0 bases from J, with 12 bases between. CDR3 sequence reads: CASSSFTGLNTEAFF. The CDR3 DNA is TGTGCCAGCAGTTCTTTTACAGGGTTGAACACTGAAGCTTTCTTT.

The rearrangement links TRBV6-1 to TRBJ2-1; 7 bases are shared with TRBD1. The CDR3 consists of 14 residues. From germline, CDR1 is MNHNS and CDR2 SASEGT. The V and J ends lost 6 bases and 9 bases, in that order; junction bases with no gene match: 11. The CDR3 loop reads CASSRQGDVGEQFF. DNA of the CDR3: TGTGCCAGCAGCCGACAGGGCGATGTGGGTGAGCAGTTCTTC.

The CDR3 here is CASSLFLGSGTDTQYF. CDR3 nucleotide sequence: TGTGCCAGCAGCTTATTTCTCGGGTCTGGCACAGATACGCAGTATTTT. The genes are TRBV11-2 and TRBJ2-3, with D unresolved. Trimming stripped 2 bases from V and 1 base from J, with 13 bases between. Germline V gene lookup returns CDR1 SGHAT and CDR2 FQNNGV. There are 16 residues in the CDR3. The full variable domain, rest sourced from reference TRBV11-2 and TRBJ2-3, is EAGVAQSPRYKIIEKRQSVAFWCNPISGHATLYWYQQILGQGPKLLIQFQNNGVVDDSQLPKDRFSAERLKGVDSTLKIQPAKLEDSAVYLCASSLFLGSGTDTQYFGPGTRLTVL.

The count of this clonotype is one. The chain has TRBV7-6 and TRBJ2-5; no clear D. The CDR3 contains 13 residues. CDR1 and CDR2 from the germline V gene are SGHVS and FNYEAQ. The V gene lost 4 bases and the J gene lost 5 bases, with 11 bases spanning the gap. CDR3 protein: CASSSGRLETQYF. The DNA of the CDR3 is TGTGCCAGCAGCTCCGGTCGGCTGGAGACCCAGTACTTC.

The genes are TRBV4-1 and TRBJ2-1, with 12 bases aligning to TRBD2. The CDR3 runs 17 residues. V shed 2 bases, J shed 2 bases, and the junction held 4 bases outside the gene matches. CDR1 is MGHRA and CDR2 is YSYEKL in the germline V gene. The CDR3 DNA follows: TGCGCCAGCAGCCAACTAGCGGGGGGGCTCCCCTACAATGAGCAGTTCTTC. It is translated as CASSQLAGGLPYNEQFF.

In this sample, this clonotype turned up a few times. The CDR3: CASSGPPGGNQPQHF. In DNA, the CDR3 is TGTGCCAGCAGCGGACCTCCCGGGGGCAATCAGCCCCAGCATTTT. This chain uses TRBV7-8 with TRBJ1-5; no clear D. The V end was cut by 5 bases, the J end by 2 bases, with 13 bases between. Germline assignment: CDR1 SGHVS and CDR2 FQNEAQ. The CDR3 runs to 15 residues. Variable domain in full (rest from reference TRBV7-8 and TRBJ1-5): GAGVSQSPRYKVAKRGQDVALRCDPISGHVSLFWYQQALGQGPEFLTYFQNEAQLDKSGLPSDRFFAERPEGSVSTLKIQRTQQEDSAVYLCASSGPPGGNQPQHFGDGTRLSIL.

This clonotype was counted only a few times. The genes are TRBV6-1 and TRBJ2-7; no definite D call. The CDR3 has 12 amino acids. Trimming pared 6 bases from V and 2 bases from J, leaving 8 bases between. The germline V gene encodes CDR1 MNHNS and CDR2 SASEGT. The DNA for the CDR3 is TGTGCCAGCAGCCGTAGTGCCTACGAGCAGTACTTC. Residues: CASSRSAYEQYF.

The chain couples TRBV7-2 to TRBJ1-4, with no clear D. The CDR3 totals 16 residues. Deletions cut 5 bases from V and 4 bases from J, with 17 bases between. Germline loops: CDR1 SGHTA, CDR2 FQGNSA. The CDR3 reads CASSIQPGGLNEKLFF. The CDR3 DNA reads as TGTGCCAGCAGCATCCAGCCGGGTGGACTTAATGAAAAACTGTTTTTT.

This clonotype was recorded many times. CDR3 in amino acids: CASSPSGNQPQHF. DNA for the CDR3: TGTGCCAGCAGCCCTTCGGGCAATCAGCCCCAGCATTTT. This sequence joins TRBV18 and TRBJ1-5; D gene unclear. This CDR3 has 13 amino acids. Germline lookup yields CDR1 KGHSH and CDR2 LQKENI. Trimming removed 8 bases at V and 2 bases at J, with 10 bases between. Full variable domain (outside the CDR3, taken from reference TRBV18 and TRBJ1-5): NAGVMQNPRHLVRRRGQEARLRCSPMKGHSHVYWYRQLPEEGLKFMVYLQKENIIDESGMPKERFSAEFPKEGPSILRIQQVVRGDSAAYFCASSPSGNQPQHFGDGTRLSIL.

This clonotype was seen a few times. The gene calls are TRBV6-1 and TRBJ1-6; D is unclear. Germline CDR1 is MNHNS and CDR2 is SASEGT. V lost 7 bases and J lost 10, with 14 bases in between. The CDR3 is 13 amino acids. CDR3: CASTGRSGSPLHF. The CDR3, as DNA: TGTGCCAGCACCGGCCGAAGCGGATCACCCCTCCACTTT.

The V and J genes are TRBV20-1 and TRBJ2-2; TRBD2 agrees at 12 bases. The CDR3 has 16 amino acids. With 4 bases clipped from V and 3 bases from J, the junction kept 6 bases outside the gene matches. CDR1 is DFQATT and CDR2 is SNEGSKA in the germline V gene (reference sequence). This CDR3 reads CSATPLAGGYTGELFF. CDR3 nucleotides: TGCAGTGCTACCCCGCTAGCGGGGGGGTACACCGGGGAGCTGTTTTTT.